A selection of T cell receptor beta chains follows, all from one sample in a study of T cell responses to AZD1222 COVID-19 vaccine. Assay used: immunoSEQ multiplex PCR; TCRdb lists only in-frame clones, some missing. The sample yields about 130,000 clones, about 86% seen once. Sequencing used peripheral blood, obtained on day 0 of AZD1222 vaccination. The receptors were gathered from an adult in good health. Both conserved end residues are part of each CDR3.

TRBJ2-1 | TRBV13 | CASSSGLAKSYNEQFF
TRBJ2-1 | TRBV9 | CASSVVTGRHNEQFF
TRBJ1-2 | TRBV10-3 | CAISDGTGTDGYTF
TRBJ2-2 | TRBV4-1 | CASGPPGGLTEELFF
TRBJ2-2 | TRBV5-1 | CASSLILNTGELFF
TRBJ2-5 | TRBV10-3 | CAISPTGVGETQYF
TRBJ2-7 | TRBV6-2/TRBV6-3 | CASSYEGQGTRWQYF
TRBJ1-1 | TRBV10-3 | CAISESTHQNTEAFF
TRBJ1-1 | TRBV28 | CASSLQGAEAFF
TRBJ1-5 | TRBV19 | CASSIWFRNQPQHF
TRBJ1-3 | TRBV9 | CASSVATGPSSGNTIYF
TRBJ2-7 | TRBV5-4 | CASSGGPSYEQYF
TRBJ2-1 | TRBV7-2 | CASSLELAGGNEQFF
TRBJ1-1 | TRBV5-1 | CASSTTLGNTEAFF
TRBJ1-6 | TRBV3-1/TRBV3-2 | CASSQGQGSPLHF
TRBJ1-2 | TRBV6-6 | CASSYLGPEGGYTF
TRBJ2-1 | TRBV5-4 | CASSLRHRVSSYNEQFF
TRBJ1-6 | TRBV11-2 | CASSEHSIGTYSYNSPLHF
TRBJ2-5 | TRBV7-6 | CASARGLAGQETQYF
TRBJ1-2 | TRBV6-2/TRBV6-3 | CASSHREDGYTF
TRBJ2-3 | TRBV10-3 | CAIKQSGGAEDTQYF
TRBJ2-2 | TRBV5-6 | CASSFYESTELFF
TRBJ2-7 | TRBV2 | CASSFDGYEQYF
TRBJ1-5 | TRBV4-3 | CASSQTWRSNQPQHF
TRBJ2-7 | TRBV6-5 | CASRVGTSDNYEQYF
TRBJ1-4 | TRBV7-9 | CASSPAFEGSNEKLFF
TRBJ1-4 | TRBV7-2 | CASSPRAGSEKLFF
TRBJ1-2 | TRBV7-9 | CASSLQGIGGYTF
TRBJ2-1 | TRBV24-1 | CATSDPGTGRSAHEQFF
TRBJ1-6 | TRBV6-5 | CASRTPGQANSPLHF
TRBJ2-5 | TRBV6-5 | CASSYLSGQAKETQYF
TRBJ2-7 | TRBV7-8 | CASSLEVGREYEQYF
TRBJ2-2 | TRBV19 | CASSIGPDLAGVRATGELFF
TRBJ1-1 | TRBV10-3 | CAIGRAGARDTEAFF
TRBJ1-2 | TRBV18 | CASSPQGYYGYTF
TRBJ2-1 | TRBV29-1 | CSVEETTTGGGIGKFF
TRBJ1-2 | TRBV18 | CASSPMEVDGYTF
TRBJ2-1 | TRBV5-4 | CASSDARDRGSYNEQFF
TRBJ2-3 | TRBV25-1 | CASSPLTSGVTDTQYF
TRBJ1-1 | TRBV20-1 | CSASLDTEAFF
TRBJ1-4 | TRBV6-5 | CASSLTQGSRGKLFF
TRBJ2-3 | TRBV29-1 | CSVDGATGSTDTQYF
TRBJ2-7 | TRBV3-1/TRBV3-2 | CASSLTEVYEQYF
TRBJ2-5 | TRBV18 | CASSRGGRAGETQYF
TRBJ1-2 | TRBV7-8 | CASSFAAGERKGYTF
TRBJ1-1 | TRBV19 | CASSRDRGFEAFF
TRBJ2-7 | TRBV10-2 | CASSEVSFEQYF
TRBJ2-5 | TRBV12-3/TRBV12-4 | CASSFEGGETQYF